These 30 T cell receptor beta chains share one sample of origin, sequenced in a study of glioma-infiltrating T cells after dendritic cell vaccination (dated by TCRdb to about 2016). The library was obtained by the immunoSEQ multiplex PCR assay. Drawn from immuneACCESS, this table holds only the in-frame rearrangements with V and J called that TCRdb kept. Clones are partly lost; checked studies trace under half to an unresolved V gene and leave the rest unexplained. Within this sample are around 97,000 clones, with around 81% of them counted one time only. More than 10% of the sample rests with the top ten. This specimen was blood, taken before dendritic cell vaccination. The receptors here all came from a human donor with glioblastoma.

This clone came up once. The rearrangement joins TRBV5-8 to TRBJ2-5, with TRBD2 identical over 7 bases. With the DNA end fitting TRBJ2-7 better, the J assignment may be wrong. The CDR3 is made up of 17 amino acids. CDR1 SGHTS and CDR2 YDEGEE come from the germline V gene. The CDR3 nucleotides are TGTGCCAGCAGCCGCACGGGGAGGGAGAGGAGCTCCTACGAGCAGTACTTC. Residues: CASSRTGRERSSYEQYF.

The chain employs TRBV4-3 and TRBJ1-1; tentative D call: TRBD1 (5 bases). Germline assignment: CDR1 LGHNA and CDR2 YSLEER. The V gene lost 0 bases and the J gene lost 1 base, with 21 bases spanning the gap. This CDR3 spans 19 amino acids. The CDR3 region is CASSQELIGRGRANTEAFF. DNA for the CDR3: TGCGCCAGCAGCCAAGAACTCATCGGGAGGGGCAGGGCGAACACTGAAGCTTTCTTT.

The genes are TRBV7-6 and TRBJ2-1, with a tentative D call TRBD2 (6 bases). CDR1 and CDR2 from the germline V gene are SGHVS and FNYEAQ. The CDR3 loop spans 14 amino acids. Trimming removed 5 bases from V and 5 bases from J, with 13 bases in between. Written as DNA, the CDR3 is TGTGCCAGCAGCAGACGGGCGGGGAACAATGAGCAGTTCTTC. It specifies CASSRRAGNNEQFF.

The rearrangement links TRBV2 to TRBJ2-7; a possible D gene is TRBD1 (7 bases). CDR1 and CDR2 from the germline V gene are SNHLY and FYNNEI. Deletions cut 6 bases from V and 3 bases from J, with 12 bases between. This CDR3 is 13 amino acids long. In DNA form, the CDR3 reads TGTGCCAGCAGGCGGGGACAGAACTACGAGCAGTACTTC. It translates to CASRRGQNYEQYF.

CDR3 in DNA: TGCGCCAGCAGTGCGACAGGGGGACCGCACACCGGGGAGCTGTTTTTT. Amino acid sequence: CASSATGGPHTGELFF. The V and J genes are TRBV10-2 and TRBJ2-2; 9 nucleotides align to TRBD1. V dropped 4 bases and J dropped 3; count of bases not matched to a gene: 6. Germline V CDR1 and CDR2: WSHSY, SAAADI. This CDR3 has 16 residues.

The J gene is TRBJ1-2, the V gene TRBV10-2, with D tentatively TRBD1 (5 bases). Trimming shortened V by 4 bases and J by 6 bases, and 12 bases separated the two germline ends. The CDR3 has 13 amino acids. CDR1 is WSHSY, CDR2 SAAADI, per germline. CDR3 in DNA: TGCGCCAGCAGTGGGGGCGAACTTCATGGCTACACCTTC. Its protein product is CASSGGELHGYTF.

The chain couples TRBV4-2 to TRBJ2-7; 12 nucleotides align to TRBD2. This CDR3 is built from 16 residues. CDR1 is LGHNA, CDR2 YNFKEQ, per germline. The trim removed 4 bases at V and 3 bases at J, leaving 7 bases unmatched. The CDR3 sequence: CASSRRLAGALYEQYF. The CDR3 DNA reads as TGTGCCAGCAGCCGTCGACTAGCGGGGGCTCTCTACGAGCAGTACTTC.

The CDR3 coding sequence is TGCGCCAGCAGCTACGGACAGGGGGCGGCCTATAATTCACCCCTCCACTTT. Translation gives CASSYGQGAAYNSPLHF. The gene calls are TRBV5-1 and TRBJ1-6; 11 positions agree with TRBD1. V lost 3 bases to trimming and J lost 2 bases; unmatched junction nucleotides: 4. This CDR3 is 17 amino acids long. Looked up from germline, CDR1 is SGHRS and CDR2 is YFSETQ.

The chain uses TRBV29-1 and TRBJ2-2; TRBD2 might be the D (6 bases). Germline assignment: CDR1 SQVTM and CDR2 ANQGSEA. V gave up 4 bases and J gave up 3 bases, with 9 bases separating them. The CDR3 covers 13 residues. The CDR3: CSVVWGDTGELFF. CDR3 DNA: TGCAGCGTTGTGTGGGGGGACACCGGGGAGCTGTTTTTT.

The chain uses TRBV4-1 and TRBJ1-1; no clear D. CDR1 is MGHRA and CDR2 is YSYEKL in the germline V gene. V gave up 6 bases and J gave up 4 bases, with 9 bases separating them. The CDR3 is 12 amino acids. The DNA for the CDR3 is TGCGCCAGCAGGCGTCGCGGCACTGAAGCTTTCTTT. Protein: CASRRRGTEAFF.

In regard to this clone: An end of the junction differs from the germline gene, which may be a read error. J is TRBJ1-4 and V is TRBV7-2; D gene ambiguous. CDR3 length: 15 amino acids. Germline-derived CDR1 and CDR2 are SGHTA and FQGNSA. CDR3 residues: CVSSSPVATNEKLFF. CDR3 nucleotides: TGTGTCAGCAGCTCCCCGGTCGCAACTAATGAAAAACTGTTTTTT.

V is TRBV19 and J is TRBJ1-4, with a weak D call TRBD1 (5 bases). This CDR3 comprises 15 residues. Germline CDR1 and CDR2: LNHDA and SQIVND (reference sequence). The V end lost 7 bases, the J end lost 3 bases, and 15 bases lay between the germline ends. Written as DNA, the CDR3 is TGTGCCAGTACCGACGGGGGGGGACCTAATGAAAAACTGTTTTTT. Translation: CASTDGGGPNEKLFF. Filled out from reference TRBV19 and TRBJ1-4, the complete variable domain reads DGGITQSPKYLFRKEGQNVTLSCEQNLNHDAMYWYRQDPGQGLRLIYYSQIVNDFQKGDIAEGYSVSREKKESFPLTVTSAQKNPTAFYLCASTDGGGPNEKLFFGSGTQLSVL.

CDR3 nucleotides: TGTGCCAGCAGTTTATCCGGACACTTATACGAGCAGTACTTC. The encoded protein is CASSLSGHLYEQYF. The V gene is TRBV27, the J gene TRBJ2-7; a possible D gene is TRBD1 (5 bases). In germline, CDR1 is MNHEY, CDR2 SMNVEV (reference sequence). This CDR3 is 14 amino acids long. Trimming left V 0 bases short and J 4 bases short, with 10 bases between.

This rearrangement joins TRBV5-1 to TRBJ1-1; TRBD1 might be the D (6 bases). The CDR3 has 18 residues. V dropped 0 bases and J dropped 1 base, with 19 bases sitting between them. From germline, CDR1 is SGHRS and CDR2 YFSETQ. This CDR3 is CASSLVKAFSTGNTEAFF. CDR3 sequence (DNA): TGCGCCAGCAGCTTGGTAAAGGCCTTTTCGACAGGGAACACTGAAGCTTTCTTT.

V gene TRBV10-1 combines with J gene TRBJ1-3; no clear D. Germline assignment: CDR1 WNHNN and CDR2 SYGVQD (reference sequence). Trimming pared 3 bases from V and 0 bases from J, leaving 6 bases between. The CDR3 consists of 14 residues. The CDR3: CASSESGSGNTIYF. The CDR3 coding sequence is TGCGCCAGCAGTGAATCCGGCTCTGGAAACACCATATATTTT.

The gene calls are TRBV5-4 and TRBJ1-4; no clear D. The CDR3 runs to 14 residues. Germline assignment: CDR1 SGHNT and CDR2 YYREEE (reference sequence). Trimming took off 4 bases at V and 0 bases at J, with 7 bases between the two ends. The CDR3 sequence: CASSRGATNEKLFF. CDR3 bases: TGTGCCAGCAGCCGAGGAGCAACTAATGAAAAACTGTTTTTT. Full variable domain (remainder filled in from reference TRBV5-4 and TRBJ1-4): ETGVTQSPTHLIKTRGQQVTLRCSSQSGHNTVSWYQQALGQGPQFIFQYYREEENGRGNFPPRFSGLQFPNYSSELNVNALELDDSALYLCASSRGATNEKLFFGSGTQLSVL.

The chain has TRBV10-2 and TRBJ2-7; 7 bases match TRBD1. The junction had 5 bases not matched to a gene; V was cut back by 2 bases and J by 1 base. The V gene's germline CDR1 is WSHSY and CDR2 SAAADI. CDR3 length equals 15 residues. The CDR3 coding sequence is TGCGCCAGCAGTGAGCCACAGGGGTCATCCTACGAGCAGTACTTC. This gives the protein CASSEPQGSSYEQYF.

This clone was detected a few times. For the CDR3, the DNA is TGCGCCAGCAGCCATCTACAGGGGGCATCCTACGAGCAGTACTTC. This encodes CASSHLQGASYEQYF. The chain carries TRBV4-1 and TRBJ2-7; 9 bases are shared with TRBD1. Trimming took 3 bases from V and 1 from J; bases not matched to a gene: 4. Germline V CDR1 and CDR2: MGHRA, YSYEKL. This CDR3 comprises 15 residues.

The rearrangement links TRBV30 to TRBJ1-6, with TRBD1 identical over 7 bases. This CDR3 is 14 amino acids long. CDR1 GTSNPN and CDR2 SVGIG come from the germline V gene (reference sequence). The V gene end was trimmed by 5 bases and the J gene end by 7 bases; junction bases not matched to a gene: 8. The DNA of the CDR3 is TGTGCCTGGGGCCTCGGGACAGTCAATTCACCCCTCCACTTT. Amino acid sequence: CAWGLGTVNSPLHF.

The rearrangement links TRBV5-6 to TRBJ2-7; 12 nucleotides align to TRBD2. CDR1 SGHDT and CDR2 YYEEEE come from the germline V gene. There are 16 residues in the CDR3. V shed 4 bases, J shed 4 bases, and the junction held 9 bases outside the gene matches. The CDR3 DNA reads TGTGCCAGCAGCCTTCCCGGACTAGCGGGGCAGTACGAGCAGTACTTC. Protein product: CASSLPGLAGQYEQYF.

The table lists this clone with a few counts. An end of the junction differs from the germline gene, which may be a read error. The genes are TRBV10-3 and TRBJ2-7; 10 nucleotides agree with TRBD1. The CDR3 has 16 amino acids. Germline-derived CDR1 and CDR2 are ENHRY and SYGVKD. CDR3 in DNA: TGTGCCAGCAGTGGACAGGGACAGGGGTTTGGCTACGAGCAGTACTTC. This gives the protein CASSGQGQGFGYEQYF.

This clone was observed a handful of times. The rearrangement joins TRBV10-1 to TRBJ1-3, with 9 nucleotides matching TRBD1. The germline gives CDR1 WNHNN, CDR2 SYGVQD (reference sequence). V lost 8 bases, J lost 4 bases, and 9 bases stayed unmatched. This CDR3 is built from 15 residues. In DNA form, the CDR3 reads TGCGCCAGCGGGGATCCGGGACAGGGAGGAAACACCATATATTTT. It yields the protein CASGDPGQGGNTIYF.

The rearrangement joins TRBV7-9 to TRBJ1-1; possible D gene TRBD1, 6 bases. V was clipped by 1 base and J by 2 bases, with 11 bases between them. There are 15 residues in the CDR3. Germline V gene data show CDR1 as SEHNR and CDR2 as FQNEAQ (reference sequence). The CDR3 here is CASSLVRRGNTEAFF. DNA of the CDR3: TGTGCCAGCAGCTTAGTTCGCAGGGGTAACACTGAAGCTTTCTTT. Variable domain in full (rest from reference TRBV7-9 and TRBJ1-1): DTGVSQNPRHKITKRGQNVTFRCDPISEHNRLYWYRQTLGQGPEFLTYFQNEAQLEKSRLLSDRFSAERPKGSFSTLEIQRTEQGDSAMYLCASSLVRRGNTEAFFGQGTRLTVV.

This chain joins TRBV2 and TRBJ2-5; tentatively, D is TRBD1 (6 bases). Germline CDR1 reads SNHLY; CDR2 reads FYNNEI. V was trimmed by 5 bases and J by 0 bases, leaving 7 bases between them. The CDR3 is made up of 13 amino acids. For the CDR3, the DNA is TGTGCCAGCAGTAGGGACAACCAAGAGACCCAGTACTTC. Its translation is CASSRDNQETQYF.

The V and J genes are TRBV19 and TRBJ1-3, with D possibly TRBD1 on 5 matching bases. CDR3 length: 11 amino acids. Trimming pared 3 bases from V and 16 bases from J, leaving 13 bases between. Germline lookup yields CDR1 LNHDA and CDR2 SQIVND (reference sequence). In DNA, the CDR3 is TGTGCCAGTAGTATGGGACTTCGGACCTATTTT. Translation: CASSMGLRTYF.

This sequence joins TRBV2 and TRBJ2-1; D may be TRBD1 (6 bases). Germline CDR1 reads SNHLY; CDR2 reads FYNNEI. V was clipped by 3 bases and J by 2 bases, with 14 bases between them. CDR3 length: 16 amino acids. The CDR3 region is CASSDWGRGPYNEQFF. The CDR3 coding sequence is TGTGCCAGCAGTGACTGGGGCAGGGGCCCCTACAATGAGCAGTTCTTC. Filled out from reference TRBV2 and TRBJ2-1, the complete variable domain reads EPEVTQTPSHQVTQMGQEVILRCVPISNHLYFYWYRQILGQKVEFLVSFYNNEISEKSEIFDDQFSVERPDGSNFTLKIRSTKLEDSAMYFCASSDWGRGPYNEQFFGPGTRLTVL.

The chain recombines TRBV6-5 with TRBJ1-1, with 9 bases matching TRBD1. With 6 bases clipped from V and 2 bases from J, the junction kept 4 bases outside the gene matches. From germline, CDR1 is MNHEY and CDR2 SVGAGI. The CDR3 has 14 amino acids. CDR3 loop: CASRTGGSNTEAFF. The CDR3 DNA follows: TGTGCCAGCAGAACAGGGGGCTCAAACACTGAAGCTTTCTTT.

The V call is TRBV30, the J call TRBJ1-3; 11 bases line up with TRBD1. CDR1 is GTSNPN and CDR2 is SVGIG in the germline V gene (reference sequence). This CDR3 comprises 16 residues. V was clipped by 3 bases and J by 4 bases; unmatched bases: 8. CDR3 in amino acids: CAWSRGQGVYGNTIYF. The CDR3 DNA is TGTGCCTGGAGCCGGGGACAGGGGGTTTACGGAAACACCATATATTTT.

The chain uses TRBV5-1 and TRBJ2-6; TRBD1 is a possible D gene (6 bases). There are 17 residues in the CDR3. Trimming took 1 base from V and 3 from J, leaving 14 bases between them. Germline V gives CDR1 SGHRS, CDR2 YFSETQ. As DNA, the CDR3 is TGCGCCAGCAGCTTGTCGGCAGGGGATGGTGGGGCCAACGTCCTGACTTTC. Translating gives CASSLSAGDGGANVLTF.

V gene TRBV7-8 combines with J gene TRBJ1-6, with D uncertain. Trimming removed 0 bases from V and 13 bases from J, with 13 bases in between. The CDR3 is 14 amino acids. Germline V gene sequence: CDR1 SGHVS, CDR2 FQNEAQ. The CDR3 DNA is TGTGCCAGCAGCTTAGCGCGGATCCCGAAGCCCCTCCACTTT. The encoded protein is CASSLARIPKPLHF.